The present T cell receptor (beta chain) was sequenced within a study of OX40 agonist ivuxolimab in advanced cancers. Study information: Cohort: around 83% men, mean age approximately 66, aged about 20 to 90. Study conclusions and caveats: Antigen specificity of clonally expanded peripheral T cells was not established. Certain nonresponders additionally had low normalized T-cell clonal expansion.

In this sample, this clone turned up once. Its specificity is unknown. Here immunoSEQ multiplex PCR was the method, and the copy in TCRdb shows in-frame clones only, minus some. The data hold about 36,000 clones, with 70% to 85% observed a single time. Peripheral blood came from all dose cohorts at three timepoints. The source material was CD4+ or CD8+ T cells sorted from blood, sampled in a trial of the OX40 agonist ivuxolimab. This TCR derives from an adult with an advanced solid tumor such as melanoma, head and neck, liver or kidney cancer.

CDR3 amino acids: CATAVRVGGGELFF. The CDR3 DNA follows: TGTGCCACCGCCGTCCGGGTTGGAGGCGGGGAGCTGTTTTTT. V and J are TRBV15 and TRBJ2-2; weak D call: TRBD2 (5 bases). Germline V lookup: CDR1 LNHNV, CDR2 YYDKDF (reference sequence). Trimming took off 8 bases at V and 7 bases at J, with 17 bases between the two ends. This CDR3 comprises 14 residues.